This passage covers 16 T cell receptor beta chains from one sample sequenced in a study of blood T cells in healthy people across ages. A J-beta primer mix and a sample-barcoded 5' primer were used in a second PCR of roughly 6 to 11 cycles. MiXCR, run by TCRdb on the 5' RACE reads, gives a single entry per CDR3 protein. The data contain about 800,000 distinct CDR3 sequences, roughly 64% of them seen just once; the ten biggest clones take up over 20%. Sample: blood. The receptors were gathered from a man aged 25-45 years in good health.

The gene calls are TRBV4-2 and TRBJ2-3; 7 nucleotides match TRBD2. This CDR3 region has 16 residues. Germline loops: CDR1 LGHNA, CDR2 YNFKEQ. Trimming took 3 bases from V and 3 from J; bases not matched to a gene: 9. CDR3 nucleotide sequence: TGTGCCAGCAGCCACCCCGATGGGGAGGGTACAGATACGCAGTATTTT. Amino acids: CASSHPDGEGTDTQYF.

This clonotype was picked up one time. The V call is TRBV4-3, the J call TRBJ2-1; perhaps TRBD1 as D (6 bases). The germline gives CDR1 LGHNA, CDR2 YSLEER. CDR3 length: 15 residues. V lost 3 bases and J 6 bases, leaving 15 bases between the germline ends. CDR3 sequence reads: CASSHGTFGTNEQFF. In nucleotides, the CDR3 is TGCGCCAGCAGCCACGGGACATTTGGCACCAATGAGCAGTTCTTC.

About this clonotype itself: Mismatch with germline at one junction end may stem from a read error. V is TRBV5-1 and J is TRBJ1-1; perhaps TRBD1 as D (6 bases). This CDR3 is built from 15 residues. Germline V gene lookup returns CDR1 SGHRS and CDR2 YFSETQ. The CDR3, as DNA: TGCGCTAGCAGCCGGAGTCGGACAGAATCCTCTGAAGCTTTCTTT. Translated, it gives CASSRSRTESSEAFF.

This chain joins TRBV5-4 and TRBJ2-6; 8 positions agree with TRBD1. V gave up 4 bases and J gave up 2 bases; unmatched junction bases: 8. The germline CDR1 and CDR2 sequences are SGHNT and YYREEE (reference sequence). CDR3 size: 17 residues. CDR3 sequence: CASSLDRGGPGANVLTF. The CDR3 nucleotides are TGTGCCAGCAGCCTCGACAGGGGCGGACCTGGGGCCAACGTCCTGACTTTC.

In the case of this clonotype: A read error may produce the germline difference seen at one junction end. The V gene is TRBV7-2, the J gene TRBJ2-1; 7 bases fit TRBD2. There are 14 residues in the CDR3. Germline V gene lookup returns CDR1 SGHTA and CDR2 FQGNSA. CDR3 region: CAGSVGTTLPEQFF. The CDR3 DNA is TGTGCCGGCAGCGTCGGGACTACCTTGCCTGAGCAGTTCTTC.

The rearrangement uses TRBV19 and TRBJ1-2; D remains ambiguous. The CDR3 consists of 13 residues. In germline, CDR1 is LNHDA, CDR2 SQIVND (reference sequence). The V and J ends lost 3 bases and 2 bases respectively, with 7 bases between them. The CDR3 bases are TGTGCCAGTAGTATGGTCACCAACTATGGCTACACCTTC. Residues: CASSMVTNYGYTF.

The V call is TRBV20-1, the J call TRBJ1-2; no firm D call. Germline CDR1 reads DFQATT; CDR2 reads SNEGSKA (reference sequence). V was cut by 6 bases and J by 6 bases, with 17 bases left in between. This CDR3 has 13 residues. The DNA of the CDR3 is TGCAGTGCCAGCGGGGAGGTATCGGATGGCTACACCTTC. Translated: CSASGEVSDGYTF.

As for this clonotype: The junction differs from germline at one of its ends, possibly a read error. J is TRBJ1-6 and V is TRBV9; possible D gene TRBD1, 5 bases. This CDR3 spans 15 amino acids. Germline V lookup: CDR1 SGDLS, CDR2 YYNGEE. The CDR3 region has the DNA TGTGCCAGCAGCGCAGTTACAGGACTCAATTCGCCCCTCCACTTT. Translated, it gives CASSAVTGLNSPLHF.

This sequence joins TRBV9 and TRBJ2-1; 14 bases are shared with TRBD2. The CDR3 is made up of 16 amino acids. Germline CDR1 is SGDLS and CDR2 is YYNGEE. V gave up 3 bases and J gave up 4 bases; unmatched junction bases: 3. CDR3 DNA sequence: TGTGCCAGCAGCGAGACTAGCGGGGGGGGATACAATGAGCAGTTCTTC. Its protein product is CASSETSGGGYNEQFF.

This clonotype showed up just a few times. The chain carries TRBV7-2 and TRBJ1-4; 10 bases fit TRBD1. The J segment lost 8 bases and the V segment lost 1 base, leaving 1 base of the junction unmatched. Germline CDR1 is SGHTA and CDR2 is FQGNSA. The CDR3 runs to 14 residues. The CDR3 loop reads CASSLGTGGEKLFF. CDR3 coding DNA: TGTGCCAGCAGCTTAGGGACAGGGGGAGAAAAACTGTTTTTT.

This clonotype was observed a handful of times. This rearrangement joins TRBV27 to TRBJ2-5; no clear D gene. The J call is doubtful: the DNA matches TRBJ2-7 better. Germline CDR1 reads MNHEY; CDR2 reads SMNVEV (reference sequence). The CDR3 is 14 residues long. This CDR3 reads CASSLAHGPYEQYF. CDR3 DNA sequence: TGTGCCAGCAGTTTAGCCCACGGTCCCTACGAGCAGTACTTC.

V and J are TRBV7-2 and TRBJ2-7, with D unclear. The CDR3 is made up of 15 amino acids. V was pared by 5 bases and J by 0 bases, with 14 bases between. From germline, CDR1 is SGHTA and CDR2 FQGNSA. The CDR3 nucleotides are TGTGCCAGCAGCCCAGAATCGATACACTCCTACGAGCAGTACTTC. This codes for CASSPESIHSYEQYF.

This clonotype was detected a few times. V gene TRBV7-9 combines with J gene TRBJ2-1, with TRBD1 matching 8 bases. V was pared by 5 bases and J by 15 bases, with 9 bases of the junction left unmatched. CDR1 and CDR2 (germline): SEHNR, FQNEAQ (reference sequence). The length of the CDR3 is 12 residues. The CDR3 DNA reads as TGTGCCAGCAGCCGGACAGGGAAAGGAAGGTTCTTC. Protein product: CASSRTGKGRFF.

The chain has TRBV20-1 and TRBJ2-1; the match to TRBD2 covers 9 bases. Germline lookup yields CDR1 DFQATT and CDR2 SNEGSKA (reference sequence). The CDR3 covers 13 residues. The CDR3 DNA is TGCAGCCTGACTAGCGGACACCGGGATGAGCAGTTCTTC. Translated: CSLTSGHRDEQFF.

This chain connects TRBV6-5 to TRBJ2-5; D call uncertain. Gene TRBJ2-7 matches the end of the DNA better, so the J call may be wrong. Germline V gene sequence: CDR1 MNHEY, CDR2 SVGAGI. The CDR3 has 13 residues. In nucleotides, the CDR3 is TGTGCCAGCAGCCCCGACTGGGACTACGAGCAGTACTTC. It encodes CASSPDWDYEQYF.

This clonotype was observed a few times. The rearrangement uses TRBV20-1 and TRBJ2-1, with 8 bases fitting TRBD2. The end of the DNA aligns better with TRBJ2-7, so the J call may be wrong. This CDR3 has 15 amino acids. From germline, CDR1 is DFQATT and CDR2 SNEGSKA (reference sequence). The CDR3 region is CSARDRGLADYEQYF. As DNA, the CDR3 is TGCAGTGCTAGAGACCGCGGACTAGCTGACTACGAGCAGTACTTC.